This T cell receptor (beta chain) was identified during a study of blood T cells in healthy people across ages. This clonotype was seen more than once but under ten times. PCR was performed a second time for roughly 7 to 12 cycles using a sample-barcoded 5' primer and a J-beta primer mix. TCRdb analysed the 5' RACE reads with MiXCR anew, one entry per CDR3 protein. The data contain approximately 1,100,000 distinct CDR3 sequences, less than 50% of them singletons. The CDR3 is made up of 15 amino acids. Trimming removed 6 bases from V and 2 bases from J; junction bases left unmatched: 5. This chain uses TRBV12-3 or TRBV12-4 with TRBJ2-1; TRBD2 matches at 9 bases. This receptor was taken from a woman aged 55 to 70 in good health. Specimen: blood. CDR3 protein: CASRPGTSPYNEQFF. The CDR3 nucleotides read TGTGCCAGCAGACCCGGGACTAGCCCCTACAATGAGCAGTTCTTC.